The 5 T cell receptor beta chains given below trace back to one sample, sequenced in a study of identifying expanded T cells in peripheral blood. Here immunoSEQ multiplex PCR was the method, and the copy in TCRdb shows in-frame clones only, minus some. The sample gives approximately 63,000 clones, about 89% of which show up once; under 5% is in the top ten. The source material was blood. The receptors were sampled from a person aged 18 to 70 in good health.

This chain links TRBV9 with TRBJ2-3; the D gene is possibly TRBD2 (5 bases). The germline V gene has CDR1 SGDLS and CDR2 YYNGEE. There are 15 residues in the CDR3. Trimming removed 2 bases at V and 5 bases at J, with 15 bases between. As DNA, the CDR3 is TGTGCCAGCAGCGTGGCGAGGGCTTCCGGAGATACGCAGTATTTT. Its translation: CASSVARASGDTQYF.

The V and J genes are TRBV11-2 and TRBJ2-7, with 7 bases aligning to TRBD1. Germline V lookup: CDR1 SGHAT, CDR2 FQNNGV. Germline trimming cut 6 bases from V and 2 bases from J; bases unmatched to any gene: 7. This CDR3 is 14 amino acids long. CDR3 loop: CASRRGGQAYEQYF. Here the CDR3 DNA reads TGTGCCAGCAGACGAGGGGGCCAAGCCTACGAGCAGTACTTC.

V is TRBV6-1 and J is TRBJ2-3; 8 bases are a match to TRBD2. Germline V gene data show CDR1 as MNHNS and CDR2 as SASEGT. This CDR3 has 13 amino acids. J was trimmed by 3 bases and V by 5 bases; bases with no gene match: 1. For the CDR3, the DNA is TGTGCCAGCAGTCGGGGGGGGACAGATACGCAGTATTTT. Its translation: CASSRGGTDTQYF.

This clone was observed a few times. The genes are TRBV30 and TRBJ1-4, with D possibly being TRBD1 (5 bases). Germline lookup yields CDR1 GTSNPN and CDR2 SVGIG (reference sequence). This CDR3 spans 15 amino acids. The V end lost 0 bases, the J end lost 8 bases, and 16 bases lay between the germline ends. The CDR3 DNA sequence: TGTGCCTGGAGTGTACGGGGCGGCTGGTCCGAAAAACTGTTTTTT. It codes for CAWSVRGGWSEKLFF.

This clone appeared a single time. The rearrangement uses TRBV5-5 and TRBJ1-4; TRBD1 matches 8 bases. The trim removed 4 bases at V and 3 bases at J, leaving 2 bases unmatched. This CDR3 is 14 amino acids long. Germline lookup yields CDR1 SGHKS and CDR2 YYEKEE (reference sequence). The CDR3 sequence is CASSRTGPNEKLFF. CDR3 sequence (DNA): TGTGCCAGCAGCCGGACAGGGCCTAATGAAAAACTGTTTTTT.